This entry lists 17 T cell receptor beta chains sequenced from one sample in a study of blood T cell repertoires in COVID-19 (dated by TCRdb to 2020 to 2021). Receptors were amplified or captured by the immunoSEQ multiplex PCR assay. Here the immuneACCESS table is served through TCRdb, limited to in-frame sequences with V and J called. Missing clones are a known gap in these copies; in checked studies unresolved V genes cover under half, and the rest lacks a known reason. The sample records roughly 49,000 clones, 83% of which are singletons. The ten top clones hold roughly 17% of the sample. Sequenced input: peripheral blood. These receptors were obtained from a man between 35 and 55 years old with acute or convalescent COVID-19.

The chain recombines TRBV10-1 with TRBJ2-7, with D tentatively TRBD2 (6 bases). Germline V gene lookup returns CDR1 WNHNN and CDR2 SYGVQD (reference sequence). This CDR3 region has 13 residues. The germline V and J ends were trimmed by 4 bases and 3 bases, with 10 bases remaining between them. The CDR3 DNA follows: TGCGCCAGCAGTGGCGGGGCAGGCTACGAGCAGTACTTC. Amino acid sequence: CASSGGAGYEQYF.

This clone was counted a few times. This chain links TRBV19 with TRBJ1-4; D not certain. The CDR3 consists of 12 residues. Germline values: CDR1 LNHDA, CDR2 SQIVND (reference sequence). V shed 6 bases and J shed 12 bases, with 14 bases lying between them. The CDR3 reads CASRTSSGELFF. The CDR3 DNA reads as TGTGCCAGTAGGACCTCCTCCGGGGAACTGTTTTTT.

The CDR3 reads CATSRQGTTEAFF. The CDR3 DNA reads TGTGCCACCAGCAGACAGGGTACCACTGAAGCTTTCTTT. The chain employs TRBV15 and TRBJ1-1, with D perhaps matching TRBD1 (5 bases). Trimming pared 2 bases from V and 4 bases from J, leaving 8 bases between. Germline V gene lookup returns CDR1 LNHNV and CDR2 YYDKDF (reference sequence). The CDR3 spans 13 residues.

The rearrangement joins TRBV6-6 to TRBJ2-1; TRBD2 matches 15 bases. The length of the CDR3 is 20 residues. The junction had 21 bases not matched to a gene; V was cut back by 6 bases and J by 9 bases. Germline V gene sequence: CDR1 MNHNY, CDR2 SVGAGI (reference sequence). The CDR3 loop reads CASSQDKRTSGRARVGEQFF. The CDR3 DNA is TGTGCCAGCAGCCAAGACAAAAGGACTAGCGGGAGGGCCCGGGTAGGTGAGCAGTTCTTC.

The V and J genes are TRBV27 and TRBJ1-3, with D perhaps matching TRBD1 (5 bases). There are 13 residues in the CDR3. Looked up from germline, CDR1 is MNHEY and CDR2 is SMNVEV (reference sequence). V was cut by 6 bases and J by 2 bases, with 8 bases left in between. Written as DNA, the CDR3 is TGTGCCAGCAGATCCAGGGCTGGAAACACCATATATTTT. Translating it yields CASRSRAGNTIYF.

This chain joins TRBV25-1 and TRBJ2-3, with 8 bases that match TRBD1. Germline lookup yields CDR1 MGHDK and CDR2 SYGVNS. Losses at the gene ends were 5 bases for V and 3 bases for J; bases not matched to a gene: 4. This CDR3 has 14 amino acids. CDR3 sequence: CASSMTGETDTQYF. In nucleotides, the CDR3 is TGTGCCAGCAGTATGACAGGGGAGACAGATACGCAGTATTTT.

This chain uses TRBV12-3 or TRBV12-4 with TRBJ1-2, with TRBD1 as a possible D gene (5 bases). V dropped 7 bases and J dropped 4 bases, with 13 bases sitting between them. The CDR3 runs 13 residues. CDR3 loop: CASNSGGGYGYTF. The CDR3 region has the DNA TGTGCCAGCAACTCCGGGGGGGGCTATGGCTACACCTTC.

In this sample, this clone turned up a few times. This sequence joins TRBV5-1 and TRBJ1-5; 9 nucleotides line up with TRBD1. Trimming cost V 3 bases and J 4 bases; bases outside gene matches: 11. The CDR3 covers 17 residues. Germline loops: CDR1 SGHRS, CDR2 YFSETQ. The CDR3 DNA reads TGCGCCAGCAGCTCCGGGACAGGGACGGCCGAAAATCAGCCCCAGCATTTT. Its translation: CASSSGTGTAENQPQHF. Together with reference TRBV5-1 and TRBJ1-5, the CDR3 gives the full variable domain: KAGVTQTPRYLIKTRGQQVTLSCSPISGHRSVSWYQQTPGQGLQFLFEYFSETQRNKGNFPGRFSGRQFSNSRSEMNVSTLELGDSALYLCASSSGTGTAENQPQHFGDGTRLSIL.

The V and J genes are TRBV9 and TRBJ2-7; a possible D gene is TRBD1 (5 bases). Trimming took off 2 bases at V and 4 bases at J, with 10 bases between the two ends. The CDR3 is made up of 13 amino acids. Germline CDR1 reads SGDLS; CDR2 reads YYNGEE. CDR3 in amino acids: CASSVGPGYEQYV. DNA of the CDR3: TGTGCCAGCAGCGTGGGTCCAGGGTACGAGCAGTACGTC.

This chain joins TRBV7-2 and TRBJ2-2; D is possibly TRBD2 (6 bases). V lost 1 base, J lost 4 bases, and 10 bases lay in between. In germline, CDR1 is SGHTA, CDR2 FQGNSA. The CDR3 extends over 15 amino acids. The CDR3 here is CASSLVGGGTGELFF. As DNA, the CDR3 is TGTGCCAGCAGCTTAGTGGGGGGTGGCACCGGGGAGCTGTTTTTT.

The chain joins TRBV30 to TRBJ2-1; possible D gene TRBD2, 6 bases. V lost 3 bases and J lost 4, with 16 bases in between. The CDR3 totals 15 residues. Looked up from germline, CDR1 is GTSNPN and CDR2 is SVGIG (reference sequence). CDR3 DNA: TGTGCCTGGAGGGTGCCCGGGGGAATTTACAATGAGCAGTTCTTC. Translated: CAWRVPGGIYNEQFF.

The rearrangement joins TRBV4-2 to TRBJ2-3, with 9 nucleotides matching TRBD1. Germline loops: CDR1 LGHNA, CDR2 YNFKEQ. CDR3 length: 16 amino acids. The junction had 9 bases not matched to a gene; V was cut back by 0 bases and J by 8 bases. The CDR3 DNA is TGTGCCAGCAGCCAAGATAAGACAGGGGGATTAGGTACGCAGTATTTT. It specifies CASSQDKTGGLGTQYF.

The V call is TRBV10-3, the J call TRBJ2-5; 7 nucleotides match TRBD2. Germline V lookup: CDR1 ENHRY, CDR2 SYGVKD. The CDR3 sequence is 14 residues long. Trimming took 6 bases from V and 1 from J; bases not matched to a gene: 5. As DNA, the CDR3 is TGTGCCATCAGAGCGGGACCAAGCCAAGAGACCCAGTACTTC. Protein product: CAIRAGPSQETQYF.

This clone was detected a few times. The chain couples TRBV5-5 to TRBJ1-1; 7 bases fit TRBD1. The trim removed 5 bases at V and 5 bases at J, leaving 6 bases unmatched. CDR1 and CDR2 from the germline V gene are SGHKS and YYEKEE (reference sequence). This CDR3 spans 13 amino acids. CDR3 coding DNA: TGTGCCAGCAGGCGTGCAGGGGGGACTGAAGCTTTCTTT. Its translation: CASRRAGGTEAFF.

The V call is TRBV19, the J call TRBJ1-2; D is perhaps TRBD1 (5 bases). The V and J ends lost 5 bases and 2 bases respectively, with 15 bases between them. Per the germline V gene, CDR1 is LNHDA and CDR2 is SQIVND (reference sequence). This CDR3 is 15 amino acids long. The CDR3 nucleotides read TGTGCCAGTAGTCTTTCAGGGTCAAGGAACTATGGCTACACCTTC. Its protein product is CASSLSGSRNYGYTF.

The chain recombines TRBV6-5 with TRBJ2-7; 9 nucleotides align to TRBD1. J gave up 1 base and V 3 bases, and 7 bases lay outside the gene matches. CDR1 and CDR2 from the germline V gene are MNHEY and SVGAGI. The CDR3 loop spans 16 amino acids. The CDR3 spells CASSYEFGQGSYEQYF. The DNA of the CDR3 is TGTGCCAGCAGTTATGAGTTCGGACAGGGGTCCTACGAGCAGTACTTC.

This rearrangement joins TRBV10-3 to TRBJ2-5; 11 nucleotides agree with TRBD2. CDR1 ENHRY and CDR2 SYGVKD come from the germline V gene. V shed 4 bases and J 3 bases; nucleotides not matched to a gene: 1. This CDR3 has 14 amino acids. For the CDR3, the DNA is TGTGCCATCAGTGGTAGCGGGAGGGAAGAGACCCAGTACTTC. Encoded protein: CAISGSGREETQYF.